These 19 T cell receptor beta chains came from one sample sequenced in a study of post-analysis software for immune sequencing data. Study-wide results and caveats: When patients were compared with controls, about 5 TRBV segments were more frequent, TRBV5-6, TRBV5-1 and TRBV20-1 among them.

Unique molecular identifiers were built into the TCR beta cDNA libraries. Via MiXCR, TCRdb re-called the PCR reads, giving one row per CDR3 protein. The repertoire holds approximately 630,000 distinct CDR3 sequences, with approximately 60% as singletons. These receptors have no identified antigens. The sample consisted of blood. The receptors shown here come from a girl between 2 and 10 years old with multiple sclerosis.

The rearrangement links TRBV29-1 to TRBJ2-1; either TRBD1 or TRBD2 may fit D (6 bases each). V was cut by 8 bases and J by 8 bases, with 13 bases left in between. Germline assignment: CDR1 SQVTM and CDR2 ANQGSEA. The CDR3 has 11 amino acids. The CDR3 bases are TGCAGCATTCGGGGGCTAGATGAGCAGTTCTTC. Translated, it gives CSIRGLDEQFF.

The V call is TRBV10-3, the J call TRBJ2-3; a possible D gene is TRBD2 (6 bases). Trimming shortened V by 9 bases and J by 3 bases, and 10 bases separated the two germline ends. The CDR3 has 12 residues. From germline, CDR1 is ENHRY and CDR2 SYGVKD. The CDR3 region has the DNA TGTGCCATGCGGGACGATACAGATACGCAGTATTTT. Translated, it gives CAMRDDTDTQYF.

This clonotype was observed a few times. V is TRBV2 and J is TRBJ2-3, with TRBD2 identical over 12 bases. With V trimmed by 8 bases and J by 0 bases, 0 bases remained unmatched. The CDR3 runs 14 residues. Germline CDR1 is SNHLY and CDR2 is FYNNEI. The CDR3 sequence: CASGTSGSTDTQYF. The CDR3 DNA sequence: TGTGCCAGCGGGACTAGCGGGAGCACAGATACGCAGTATTTT.

The chain links TRBV5-1 to TRBJ2-5; either TRBD1 or TRBD2 may fit D (5 bases each). CDR1 is SGHRS, CDR2 YFSETQ, per germline. V dropped 0 bases and J dropped 10 bases, with 19 bases sitting between them. The CDR3 extends over 15 amino acids. The CDR3 protein is CASSLGRKGPPDQYF. CDR3 DNA: TGCGCCAGCAGCTTGGGGCGGAAGGGACCCCCGGACCAGTACTTC.

This clonotype was seen a few times. V usage is TRBV4-2 and J usage is TRBJ2-5; D might be TRBD2 (7 bases). This CDR3 region has 16 residues. V dropped 4 bases and J dropped 2 bases, with 17 bases sitting between them. Per germline, CDR1 LGHNA and CDR2 YNFKEQ. The CDR3 region is CASSRTALAYQETQYF. DNA of the CDR3: TGTGCCAGCAGCCGGACAGCACTAGCGTATCAAGAGACCCAGTACTTC.

The chain has TRBV6-1 and TRBJ2-3; D possibly uses TRBD1 or TRBD2 (5 bases each). The CDR3 loop spans 16 amino acids. Germline V gene data show CDR1 as MNHNS and CDR2 as SASEGT. Between the trimmed V and J ends, which lost 2 bases and 2 bases, there was a span of 14 bases. The CDR3 DNA sequence: TGTGCCAGCAGTGAATATCACCTGGGGGACACAGATACGCAGTATTTT. It specifies CASSEYHLGDTDTQYF.

This chain links TRBV7-9 with TRBJ2-1, with TRBD2 matching over 12 bases. CDR1 is SEHNR and CDR2 is FQNEAQ in the germline V gene (reference sequence). The V and J ends lost 1 base and 5 bases, in that order; junction bases with no gene match: 12. The CDR3 is 19 residues long. CDR3 in amino acids: CASSLVVTSGGPDDNEQFF. CDR3 bases: TGTGCCAGCAGCTTAGTGGTTACTAGCGGGGGGCCGGATGACAATGAGCAGTTCTTC.

The gene calls are TRBV28 and TRBJ2-1, with TRBD2 identical over 10 bases. The length of the CDR3 is 16 residues. Germline values: CDR1 MDHEN, CDR2 SYDVKM. J gave up 6 bases and V 10 bases, and 15 bases lay outside the gene matches. The chain's CDR3 is CATTQHLAGAGNEQFF. CDR3 DNA sequence: TGTGCCACTACCCAGCACCTAGCGGGAGCAGGCAATGAGCAGTTCTTC.

The rearrangement joins TRBV12-3 or TRBV12-4 to TRBJ1-1, with D unclear. Trimming stripped 4 bases from V and 8 bases from J, with 8 bases between. The CDR3 is made up of 11 amino acids. CDR3 protein: CASSSLGEAFF. In DNA form, the CDR3 reads TGTGCCAGCAGTTCTTTGGGGGAAGCTTTCTTT.

This chain links TRBV20-1 with TRBJ1-5; D not resolved. Germline V lookup: CDR1 DFQATT, CDR2 SNEGSKA (reference sequence). V was shortened by 4 bases and J by 4 bases, with 11 bases between the two germline ends. This CDR3 is built from 13 residues. CDR3 coding DNA: TGCAGTGCTACTGACGGCGGGAATCAGCCCCAGCATTTT. Translated: CSATDGGNQPQHF.

The chain joins TRBV29-1 to TRBJ2-1, with D tentatively TRBD2 (6 bases). Trimming removed 7 bases at V and 7 bases at J, with 11 bases between. The CDR3 is 11 residues long. Germline V lookup: CDR1 SQVTM, CDR2 ANQGSEA. The CDR3 DNA is TGCAGCGCGCGGGGCCTAAATGAGCAGTTCTTC. Amino acids: CSARGLNEQFF.

The gene calls are TRBV7-2 and TRBJ2-1; D not resolved. The CDR3 length is 8 residues. Looked up from germline, CDR1 is SGHTA and CDR2 is FQGNSA. Trimming stripped 2 bases from V and 13 bases from J, with 0 bases between. The CDR3: CASSLQFF. CDR3 nucleotides: TGTGCCAGCAGCTTACAGTTCTTC.

V gene TRBV7-8 combines with J gene TRBJ2-3, with D possibly matching TRBD2 (6 bases). The CDR3 contains 15 residues. The V gene lost 8 bases and the J gene lost 0 bases, with 15 bases spanning the gap. The V gene's germline CDR1 is SGHVS and CDR2 FQNEAQ. CDR3 DNA: TGTGCCAGCGCCGAAAGCGGGCTAAGCACAGATACGCAGTATTTT. Residues: CASAESGLSTDTQYF.

With regard to this clonotype: At one end, the junction sequence differs from germline, possibly due to a read error. CDR3 amino acids: CASSRFTSGQGTQYF. The CDR3 region has the DNA TGCGCCAGCAGCAGATTCACTAGCGGGCAAGGGACCCAGTACTTC. The genes are TRBV5-1 and TRBJ2-5; 9 bases line up with TRBD2. The CDR3 is 15 amino acids. The V gene's germline CDR1 is SGHRS and CDR2 YFSETQ.

The rearrangement links TRBV25-1 to TRBJ2-7; possible D gene TRBD1, 5 bases. The CDR3 is 16 residues long. Trimming removed 0 bases from V and 4 bases from J, with 16 bases in between. Germline-derived CDR1 and CDR2 are MGHDK and SYGVNS. This CDR3 is CASSEYGAMGLYEQYF. CDR3 coding DNA: TGTGCCAGCAGTGAATATGGGGCTATGGGGCTGTACGAGCAGTACTTC.

The chain combines TRBV10-3 with TRBJ2-4; D is uncertain. Trimming removed 2 bases from V and 0 bases from J, with 11 bases in between. The CDR3 loop spans 16 amino acids. CDR1 is ENHRY and CDR2 is SYGVKD in the germline V gene. CDR3: CAISERALLAKNIQYF. The CDR3 DNA follows: TGTGCCATCAGTGAGAGGGCCTTACTAGCCAAAAACATTCAGTACTTC.

V usage is TRBV28 and J usage is TRBJ2-5; 11 nucleotides align to TRBD1. The germline CDR1 and CDR2 sequences are MDHEN and SYDVKM. The CDR3 contains 16 residues. Trimming at V came to 0 bases and at J to 4 bases, leaving 4 bases not matched to a gene. The CDR3 region has the DNA TGTGCCAGCAGTTTATGGGACAGGGGGCGCGGAGAGACCCAGTACTTC. Protein sequence: CASSLWDRGRGETQYF.

As for this clonotype: At one boundary the junction diverges from the germline segment, which might be a read error. V and J are TRBV2 and TRBJ2-6; no clear D. From germline, CDR1 is SNHLY and CDR2 FYNNEI. This CDR3 is built from 16 residues. The CDR3 DNA is TGTGCCGGCAGTGACATATTTCGCCGGGCCGCCAACGTCCTGACTTTC. This gives the protein CAGSDIFRRAANVLTF.

This clonotype was picked up a small number of times. The rearrangement links TRBV11-2 to TRBJ2-7, with a possible D match to TRBD1 (6 bases). V was trimmed by 4 bases and J by 5 bases, leaving 9 bases between them. The CDR3 has 12 residues. Germline-derived CDR1 and CDR2 are SGHAT and FQNNGV. CDR3 bases: TGTGCCAGCAGCTATGGACAGAACGAGCAGTACTTC. Amino acids: CASSYGQNEQYF.